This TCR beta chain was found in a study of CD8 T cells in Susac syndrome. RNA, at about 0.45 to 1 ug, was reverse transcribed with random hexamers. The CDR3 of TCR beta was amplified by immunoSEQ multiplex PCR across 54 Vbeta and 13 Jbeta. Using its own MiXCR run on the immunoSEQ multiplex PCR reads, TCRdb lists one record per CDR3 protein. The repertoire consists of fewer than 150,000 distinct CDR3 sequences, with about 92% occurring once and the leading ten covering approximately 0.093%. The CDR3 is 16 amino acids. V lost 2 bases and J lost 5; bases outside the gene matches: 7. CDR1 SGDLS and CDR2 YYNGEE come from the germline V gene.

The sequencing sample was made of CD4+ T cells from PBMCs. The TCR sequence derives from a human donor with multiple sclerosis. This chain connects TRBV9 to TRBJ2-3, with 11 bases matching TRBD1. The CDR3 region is CASSVAPGQGVDTQYF. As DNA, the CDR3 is TGTGCCAGCAGCGTTGCCCCGGGACAGGGGGTAGATACGCAGTATTTT. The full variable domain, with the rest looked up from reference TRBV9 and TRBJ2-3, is DSGVTQTPKHLITATGQRVTLRCSPRSGDLSVYWYQQSLDQGLQFLIQYYNGEERAKGNILERFSAQQFPDLHSELNLSSLELGDSALYFCASSVAPGQGVDTQYFGPGTRLTVL.